This TCR beta chain originates from a study of T cell responses to AZD1222 COVID-19 vaccine. Broader study findings: No repertoire was sampled before or during the peak T cell response, only after it. The donors showed a predominance of white British ancestry and of females, with possible underestimation of clonal diversity. A rise in Spike-specific TCR breadth and depth followed two AZD1222 doses.

Only one count was recorded for this clone. Its antigen remains unidentified. Sequenced by immunoSEQ multiplex PCR; TCRdb stores in-frame clones only, minus some. The sample has 150,000 or so clones; 85% to 95% are singletons. This specimen consisted of peripheral blood, obtained on day 0 of AZD1222 vaccination. This clonotype was obtained from an adult in good health.

The CDR3 sequence: CASSLSPTFTGETQYF. CDR3 nucleotide sequence: TGTGCCAGCAGCTTAAGTCCGACTTTCACCGGGGAGACCCAGTACTTC. The V and J genes are TRBV11-3 and TRBJ2-5; unclear D gene. This CDR3 is built from 16 residues. Germline CDR1 SGHNT, CDR2 YENEEA. V lost 2 bases, J lost 5 bases, and 18 bases lay in between. Full variable domain (missing parts from reference TRBV11-3 and TRBJ2-5): EAGVVQSPRYKIIEKKQPVAFWCNPISGHNTLYWYLQNLGQGPELLIRYENEEAVDDSQLPKDRFSAERLKGVDSTLKIQPAELGDSAVYLCASSLSPTFTGETQYFGPGTRLLVL.